The next 30 T cell receptor beta chains were all read from a single sample in a study of glioma-infiltrating T cells after dendritic cell vaccination. Measured with immunoSEQ multiplex PCR; TCRdb has only the in-frame clones, and not every one. Seen here are about 38,000 clones, around 80% observed once, and the top ten hold 7.8%. The specimen comprised blood, sampled before dendritic cell vaccination. The origin of the receptors is a human donor with glioblastoma.

This chain uses TRBV11-2 with TRBJ2-7, with 8 positions matching TRBD2. Germline loops: CDR1 SGHAT, CDR2 FQNNGV. With 1 base clipped from V and 2 bases from J, the junction kept 4 bases outside the gene matches. This CDR3 is 15 amino acids long. CDR3 bases: TGTGCCAGCAGCTTAGGAGGTAGCGGGGCCTACGAGCAGTACTTC. Its translation is CASSLGGSGAYEQYF.

The gene calls are TRBV4-2 and TRBJ1-6; 8 positions match TRBD1. CDR3 length: 18 residues. Trimming at V came to 0 bases and at J to 7 bases, leaving 11 bases not matched to a gene. The V gene's germline CDR1 is LGHNA and CDR2 YNFKEQ. CDR3 residues: CASSQDLSGGQINSPLHF. DNA for the CDR3: TGTGCCAGCAGCCAAGACCTCTCAGGGGGCCAAATCAATTCACCCCTCCACTTT.

This clone appeared once. V gene TRBV9 combines with J gene TRBJ2-3; 12 positions agree with TRBD1. The germline V gene has CDR1 SGDLS and CDR2 YYNGEE. V was clipped by 0 bases and J by 4 bases; unmatched bases: 3. CDR3 length: 16 amino acids. The CDR3 nucleotides read TGTGCCAGCAGCGTAGGGGACAGGGGGCGGTCAGATACGCAGTATTTT. It specifies CASSVGDRGRSDTQYF. Together with reference TRBV9 and TRBJ2-3, the CDR3 gives the full variable domain: DSGVTQTPKHLITATGQRVTLRCSPRSGDLSVYWYQQSLDQGLQFLIQYYNGEERAKGNILERFSAQQFPDLHSELNLSSLELGDSALYFCASSVGDRGRSDTQYFGPGTRLTVL.

This rearrangement joins TRBV7-2 to TRBJ2-7; TRBD2 aligns across 11 bases. The CDR3 length is 15 residues. Germline V gene lookup returns CDR1 SGHTA and CDR2 FQGNSA. Trimming removed 4 bases from V and 7 bases from J; junction bases left unmatched: 9. CDR3 nucleotides: TGTGCCAGCAGCTCTAGCGGGGGGACCACCTGGGAGCAGTACTTC. It encodes CASSSSGGTTWEQYF.

The chain is built from TRBV21-1 and TRBJ1-6. TRBV21-1 is a recognized pseudogene. The CDR3 runs to 15 residues. CDR3 bases: TGTGCCAGCAGCAATCGGAGCCCCTATAATTCACCCCTCCACTTT. This codes for CASSNRSPYNSPLHF.

To note about this clone: The sample carries other DNA sequences with the same CDR3. The V and J genes are TRBV19 and TRBJ1-6; 9 nucleotides align to TRBD1. J lost 1 base, V lost 5 bases, and 9 bases had no gene match. This CDR3 region has 18 residues. From germline, CDR1 is LNHDA and CDR2 SQIVND (reference sequence). The CDR3 sequence: CASSSGTGYGSYNSPLHF. The CDR3 coding sequence is TGTGCCAGTAGTTCCGGGACAGGGTACGGATCCTATAATTCACCCCTCCACTTT.

The rearrangement joins TRBV15 to TRBJ1-2; 7 nucleotides align to TRBD1. The CDR3 covers 14 residues. Germline-derived CDR1 and CDR2 are LNHNV and YYDKDF (reference sequence). V was clipped by 11 bases and J by 0 bases; unmatched bases: 9. The CDR3 bases are TGTGCCGCCCGCCGGGACAGAGCTAACTATGGCTACACCTTC. Translating gives CAARRDRANYGYTF.

V usage is TRBV4-3 and J usage is TRBJ2-7; D perhaps matches TRBD1 (6 bases). This CDR3 spans 15 amino acids. Germline CDR1 and CDR2: LGHNA and YSLEER. Between the trimmed V and J ends, which lost 1 base and 1 base, there was a span of 11 bases. Here the CDR3 reads CASSQADSASYEQYF. The DNA for the CDR3 is TGCGCCAGCAGCCAAGCGGACAGTGCATCCTACGAGCAGTACTTC.

The chain recombines TRBV19 with TRBJ2-1, with TRBD2 as a possible D gene (5 bases). The V gene's germline CDR1 is LNHDA and CDR2 SQIVND (reference sequence). The CDR3 has 15 residues. V was cut by 3 bases and J by 4 bases, with 13 bases left in between. CDR3 nucleotide sequence: TGTGCCAGTAGTATGGTGGCGGGCCCGTACAATGAGCAGTTCTTC. Its translation: CASSMVAGPYNEQFF.

The chain carries TRBV4-1 and TRBJ1-3, with a possible D match to TRBD1 (6 bases). V gave up 0 bases and J gave up 0 bases, with 18 bases separating them. This CDR3 is 19 amino acids long. CDR1 MGHRA and CDR2 YSYEKL come from the germline V gene. CDR3 bases: TGCGCCAGCAGCCAAGAAGGGGTTATGGACAGCTTCTCTGGAAACACCATATATTTT. It codes for CASSQEGVMDSFSGNTIYF.

This clone was recorded only once. The rearrangement uses TRBV5-6 and TRBJ2-3; 11 bases fit TRBD2. Trimming took 4 bases from V and 4 from J; bases not matched to a gene: 11. Per germline, CDR1 SGHDT and CDR2 YYEEEE. CDR3 length: 17 amino acids. As DNA, the CDR3 is TGTGCCAGCAGCCCCCGGGGTGGTAGCGGGGGGGCAGATACGCAGTATTTT. This encodes CASSPRGGSGGADTQYF. Together with reference TRBV5-6 and TRBJ2-3, the CDR3 gives the full variable domain: DAGVTQSPTHLIKTRGQQVTLRCSPKSGHDTVSWYQQALGQGPQFIFQYYEEEERQRGNFPDRFSGHQFPNYSSELNVNALLLGDSALYLCASSPRGGSGGADTQYFGPGTRLTVL.

The chain employs TRBV18 and TRBJ1-4, with D tentatively TRBD1 (6 bases). CDR3 length: 15 residues. From germline, CDR1 is KGHSH and CDR2 LQKENI. The V gene lost 5 bases and the J gene lost 6 bases, with 16 bases spanning the gap. CDR3 bases: TGTGCCAGCTCATCTGGGACACGGGTGGATGAAAAACTGTTTTTT. Protein sequence: CASSSGTRVDEKLFF.

The V gene is TRBV30, the J gene TRBJ2-5; TRBD2 matches at 7 bases. The trim removed 8 bases at V and 2 bases at J, leaving 8 bases unmatched. Germline V gene data show CDR1 as GTSNPN and CDR2 as SVGIG (reference sequence). CDR3 length equals 13 residues. CDR3 in amino acids: CASKRGGQETQYF. For the CDR3, the DNA is TGTGCCAGCAAGCGGGGTGGTCAAGAGACCCAGTACTTC.

V gene TRBV14 combines with J gene TRBJ2-2; no firm D call. Germline assignment: CDR1 SGHDN and CDR2 FVKESK. Trimming removed 3 bases at V and 6 bases at J, with 8 bases between. This CDR3 has 13 residues. The CDR3 DNA follows: TGTGCCAGCAGCCATATAGTCCCCGGGGAGCTGTTTTTT. Residues: CASSHIVPGELFF.

The gene calls are TRBV7-8 and TRBJ1-6; D not certain. Germline V gene sequence: CDR1 SGHVS, CDR2 FQNEAQ. V was shortened by 5 bases and J by 0 bases, with 17 bases between the two germline ends. There are 18 residues in the CDR3. The CDR3 here is CASSNPLLESSYNSPLHF. The CDR3 DNA reads as TGTGCCAGCAGCAATCCTCTCCTAGAGAGCTCCTATAATTCACCCCTCCACTTT. The complete variable domain, with remaining parts taken from reference TRBV7-8 and TRBJ1-6, reads GAGVSQSPRYKVAKRGQDVALRCDPISGHVSLFWYQQALGQGPEFLTYFQNEAQLDKSGLPSDRFFAERPEGSVSTLKIQRTQQEDSAVYLCASSNPLLESSYNSPLHFGNGTRLTVT.

This chain uses TRBV28 with TRBJ2-1; no reliable D call. Germline assignment: CDR1 MDHEN and CDR2 SYDVKM. The CDR3 totals 14 residues. The V end was cut by 4 bases, the J end by 6 bases, with 13 bases between. The CDR3 bases are TGTGCCAGCAGTTCCCCCTGGCGGTCCAATGAGCAGTTCTTC. It yields the protein CASSSPWRSNEQFF.

The CDR3 region is CASSPSRGETQYF. The CDR3 region has the DNA TGTGCCAGCAGCCCGAGTAGGGGGGAGACCCAGTACTTC. The chain has TRBV7-3 and TRBJ2-5; D might be TRBD1 (6 bases). The V and J ends lost 5 bases and 5 bases respectively, with 12 bases between them. There are 13 residues in the CDR3. Germline V gives CDR1 SGHTA, CDR2 FQGTGA.

The rearrangement joins TRBV30 to TRBJ1-2; D unclear. Germline V CDR1 and CDR2: GTSNPN, SVGIG (reference sequence). V was clipped by 2 bases and J by 4 bases, with 8 bases between them. The CDR3 spans 12 residues. The CDR3, as DNA: TGTGCCTGGAGTAACAGCTTCTATGGCTACACCTTC. Its translation: CAWSNSFYGYTF.

This clone showed up just a few times. V is TRBV7-3 and J is TRBJ2-3; weak D call: TRBD2 (5 bases). The CDR3 sequence is 15 residues long. V was cut by 3 bases and J by 2 bases, with 12 bases left in between. The germline V gene encodes CDR1 SGHTA and CDR2 FQGTGA. CDR3 amino acids: CASSLRNGDTDTQYF. CDR3 bases: TGTGCCAGCAGCTTGAGAAACGGGGACACAGATACGCAGTATTTT.

The chain couples TRBV15 to TRBJ2-5, with 9 bases identical to TRBD1. The germline gives CDR1 LNHNV, CDR2 YYDKDF (reference sequence). J was trimmed by 4 bases and V by 2 bases; bases with no gene match: 11. The CDR3 is 17 residues long. CDR3: CATSRRSGQGRIETQYF. DNA of the CDR3: TGTGCCACCAGCAGAAGGTCTGGACAGGGGAGGATAGAGACCCAGTACTTC.

The chain recombines TRBV27 with TRBJ2-3, with a weak D call TRBD2 (6 bases). This CDR3 is 13 amino acids long. Germline V gene lookup returns CDR1 MNHEY and CDR2 SMNVEV (reference sequence). Trimming pared 4 bases from V and 5 bases from J, leaving 10 bases between. CDR3 DNA sequence: TGTGCCAGCAGTTATCTCGGGGGAGATACGCAGTATTTT. Its translation is CASSYLGGDTQYF.

The chain uses TRBV7-2 and TRBJ1-6; 12 bases match TRBD1. J lost 10 bases, V lost 6 bases, and 10 bases had no gene match. The germline CDR1 and CDR2 sequences are SGHTA and FQGNSA. This CDR3 has 16 residues. The CDR3 coding sequence is TGTGCCAGCAGTCGCGGGGACAGGGGGCGTAGCTCACCCCTCCACTTT. Translating gives CASSRGDRGRSSPLHF.

This clone has just one count. The chain links TRBV14 to TRBJ1-3; 12 bases agree with TRBD1. Trimming removed 1 base from V and 4 bases from J; junction bases left unmatched: 11. This CDR3 is built from 19 residues. Germline V lookup: CDR1 SGHDN, CDR2 FVKESK. DNA for the CDR3: TGTGCCAGCAGCCAAGTCTTCGGGACAGGGGGCCTTAAGGGAAACACCATATATTTT. Translating it yields CASSQVFGTGGLKGNTIYF.

The chain has TRBV5-6 and TRBJ2-3, with 16 bases matching TRBD2. V trimming: 3 bases; J trimming: 2 bases; junction bases outside the gene matches: 9. Germline CDR1 is SGHDT and CDR2 is YYEEEE. The CDR3 covers 19 residues. CDR3 in DNA: TGTGCCAGCAGCTCCGGGACTAGCGGGGGGGATATATTCACAGATACGCAGTATTTT. It specifies CASSSGTSGGDIFTDTQYF.

This clone showed up just a few times. The CDR3 coding sequence is TGTGCCAGCAGCTTAGGTTGGGCCGCTTATAGCGAGCAGTACTTC. It yields the protein CASSLGWAAYSEQYF. The chain uses TRBV7-2 and TRBJ2-7; D gene unclear. Deletions cut 1 base from V and 6 bases from J, with 16 bases between. The CDR3 is 15 amino acids. Germline V gene lookup returns CDR1 SGHTA and CDR2 FQGNSA.

To note about this clone: Distinct nucleotide sequences in the sample also encode this CDR3. This chain connects TRBV30 to TRBJ1-6; no firm D call. The CDR3 spans 14 residues. Germline V lookup: CDR1 GTSNPN, CDR2 SVGIG (reference sequence). Trimming cost V 0 bases and J 2 bases, with 5 bases left between them. CDR3 amino acids: CAWSVDTYNSPLHF. CDR3 nucleotides: TGTGCCTGGAGTGTAGACACCTATAATTCACCCCTCCACTTT.

Comment on this clone: One junction end disagrees with the germline gene, perhaps due to a read error. This chain uses TRBV5-4 with TRBJ1-1; 7 bases fit TRBD1. Germline CDR1 reads SGHNT; CDR2 reads YYREEE (reference sequence). The CDR3 runs 15 residues. The CDR3 DNA is TGTGCCAGCAGCGTCTACAGGGGATTGAATACTGAAGCTTTCTTT. This sequence encodes CASSVYRGLNTEAFF.

V usage is TRBV7-9 and J usage is TRBJ1-5, with D perhaps matching TRBD1 (5 bases). This CDR3 spans 14 amino acids. Per germline, CDR1 SEHNR and CDR2 FQNEAQ (reference sequence). Deletions cut 5 bases from V and 7 bases from J, with 15 bases between. The CDR3 coding sequence is TGTGCCAGCAGCCGTCCAGGGTCCGGGCAGCCCCAGCATTTT. Protein product: CASSRPGSGQPQHF.

This chain joins TRBV2 and TRBJ2-1, with 10 positions matching TRBD2. Germline assignment: CDR1 SNHLY and CDR2 FYNNEI. V lost 5 bases and J lost 3; bases outside the gene matches: 4. The CDR3 is 15 amino acids. The CDR3 nucleotides are TGTGCCAGCAGTCTTAGCGGGGGGAACTACAATGAGCAGTTCTTC. Amino acid sequence: CASSLSGGNYNEQFF.

The chain recombines TRBV7-2 with TRBJ2-1, with no clear D. Germline loops: CDR1 SGHTA, CDR2 FQGNSA. The length of the CDR3 is 13 residues. The V gene lost 5 bases and the J gene lost 2 bases, with 7 bases spanning the gap. The CDR3 loop is CASSLGAYNEQFF. The CDR3 nucleotides are TGTGCCAGCAGCCTAGGAGCCTACAATGAGCAGTTCTTC.